A single sample gave rise to the 22 T cell receptor beta chains below, sequenced in a study of beta chain features in type 1 diabetes. Expressed TCRB transcripts got sequenced, as all isolated RNA was reverse transcribed. Generated by immunoSEQ multiplex PCR, the TCRdb table keeps only in-frame clones and is missing some. The sample yields under 400,000 clones, around 15% seen once. Specimen: central memory CD4+ T cells from blood. These receptors came from a young man in good health.

This clone occurred a few times. J is TRBJ2-2 and V is TRBV30; possibly TRBD2 for D (6 bases). Germline CDR1 is GTSNPN and CDR2 is SVGIG (reference sequence). This CDR3 is built from 15 residues. The V and J ends lost 5 bases and 0 bases respectively, with 13 bases between them. CDR3 bases: TGTGCCTGGTCCCGGGACTCCGCGAACACCGGGGAGCTGTTTTTT. Translated: CAWSRDSANTGELFF.

The rearrangement uses TRBV9 and TRBJ2-1; D might be TRBD2 (6 bases). Germline V gene lookup returns CDR1 SGDLS and CDR2 YYNGEE. V was shortened by 2 bases and J by 4 bases, with 13 bases between the two germline ends. CDR3 length: 15 amino acids. DNA of the CDR3: TGTGCCAGCAGCGTCGGACGGGAGCTTTACAATGAGCAGTTCTTC. Translated: CASSVGRELYNEQFF.

About this clone itself: Relative to the germline gene, one junction end is altered; a read error may explain this. The gene calls are TRBV10-3 and TRBJ2-1; D ambiguous. Germline CDR1 reads ENHRY; CDR2 reads SYGVKD. This CDR3 region has 14 residues. The CDR3 sequence is CASSEVRMTDEQFF. Written as DNA, the CDR3 is TGTGCCAGCAGTGAAGTGCGGATGACCGATGAGCAGTTCTTC.

This clone was seen a few times. This sequence joins TRBV18 and TRBJ1-1, with D possibly TRBD1 on 5 matching bases. CDR3 length: 17 residues. V was cut by 3 bases and J by 3 bases, with 20 bases left in between. Germline CDR1 is KGHSH and CDR2 is LQKENI. DNA for the CDR3: TGTGCCAGCTCACCGAGAGAGGGACGGGGTTCGTACACTGAAGCTTTCTTT. Translating it yields CASSPREGRGSYTEAFF.

This clone turned up a few times. The gene calls are TRBV7-2 and TRBJ2-2, with 8 positions matching TRBD1. The CDR3 is 16 amino acids. Germline V lookup: CDR1 SGHTA, CDR2 FQGNSA. The V segment lost 5 bases and the J segment 1 base; nucleotides outside the gene matches: 6. CDR3 bases: TGTGCCAGCAGCCTCGCCGGGACAGGGAACACCGGGGAGCTGTTTTTT. Translated, it gives CASSLAGTGNTGELFF.

The table lists this clone with a few counts. CDR3 nucleotide sequence: TGTGCCAGCAGCTTGGTGGCTCGCGGAGGCTATGGCTACACCTTC. Translating gives CASSLVARGGYGYTF. The gene calls are TRBV5-6 and TRBJ1-2; no reliable D call. Germline V gives CDR1 SGHDT, CDR2 YYEEEE. The CDR3 spans 15 residues. Trimming pared 0 bases from V and 4 bases from J, leaving 13 bases between.

The V call is TRBV28, the J call TRBJ1-1; D might be TRBD1 (5 bases). Trimming left V 5 bases short and J 11 bases short, with 15 bases between. The CDR3 loop spans 12 amino acids. Germline V gene data show CDR1 as MDHEN and CDR2 as SYDVKM. In DNA form, the CDR3 reads TGTGCCAGCAGTGGCCGGGGCGCGAGTGCTTTCTTT. It encodes CASSGRGASAFF.

Ten or more counts support this clone. CDR3 loop: CASSVVGESGGEQFF. CDR3 coding DNA: TGTGCCAGCAGCGTAGTGGGGGAATCCGGTGGTGAGCAGTTCTTC. V gene TRBV9 combines with J gene TRBJ2-1; D is possibly TRBD1 or TRBD2 (5 bases each). The CDR3 has 15 residues. Per germline, CDR1 SGDLS and CDR2 YYNGEE. The ends were cut back, 0 bases at V and 9 bases at J, with 16 bases in the middle.

The sample holds a few counts of this clone. V gene TRBV5-4 combines with J gene TRBJ2-7; D not certain. Germline V gene lookup returns CDR1 SGHNT and CDR2 YYREEE (reference sequence). The V end lost 4 bases, the J end lost 2 bases, and 16 bases lay between the germline ends. The CDR3 runs 15 residues. CDR3 sequence reads: CASSQKGILPYEQYF. CDR3 in DNA: TGTGCCAGCAGCCAAAAGGGTATCTTACCCTACGAGCAGTACTTC.

CDR3 in amino acids: CASSLGSSYNEQFF. Here the CDR3 DNA reads TGCGCCAGCAGCCTAGGGAGCTCCTACAATGAGCAGTTCTTC. This chain links TRBV10-2 with TRBJ2-1, with a possible D match to TRBD2 (5 bases). This CDR3 contains 14 residues. V lost 6 bases and J lost 0, with 9 bases in between. Germline V gives CDR1 WSHSY, CDR2 SAAADI.

The CDR3 spells CASKELARGLRNQPQHF. The CDR3 nucleotides are TGTGCCAGTAAAGAGTTGGCCAGGGGCCTTCGGAATCAGCCCCAGCATTTT. V usage is TRBV19 and J usage is TRBJ1-5, with D possibly matching TRBD1 (6 bases). Germline V CDR1 and CDR2: LNHDA, SQIVND (reference sequence). The germline V and J ends were trimmed by 7 bases and 4 bases, with 23 bases remaining between them. CDR3 length: 17 residues.

The chain links TRBV6-6 to TRBJ2-5, with 9 bases matching TRBD1. Germline trimming cut 5 bases from V and 4 bases from J; bases unmatched to any gene: 5. The CDR3 length is 14 residues. CDR1 and CDR2 (germline): MNHNY, SVGAGI (reference sequence). CDR3 nucleotides: TGTGCCAGCAGTCCGAGGACAGGGGTAGAGACCCAGTACTTC. The encoded protein is CASSPRTGVETQYF.

The V gene is TRBV5-1, the J gene TRBJ1-2; no clear D. The germline gives CDR1 SGHRS, CDR2 YFSETQ. Trimming took off 6 bases at V and 5 bases at J, with 17 bases between the two ends. The CDR3 covers 14 residues. The CDR3 nucleotides read TGCGCCAGCACCGAACATCCTGAGCGGTATGGCTACACCTTC. As protein: CASTEHPERYGYTF.

The chain employs TRBV6-6 and TRBJ1-1; D call uncertain. In germline, CDR1 is MNHNY, CDR2 SVGAGI (reference sequence). Trimming removed 0 bases at V and 1 base at J, with 6 bases between. The CDR3 is 14 residues long. The CDR3 region has the DNA TGTGCCAGCAGTTACTCGGGCAGGAACACTGAAGCTTTCTTT. Translating gives CASSYSGRNTEAFF.

This clone appeared a few times. The rearrangement joins TRBV2 to TRBJ1-4; perhaps TRBD1 as D (5 bases). The CDR3 extends over 15 amino acids. Trimming left V 2 bases short and J 5 bases short, with 12 bases between. Germline V gene sequence: CDR1 SNHLY, CDR2 FYNNEI. In DNA, the CDR3 is TGTGCCAGCAGTGAAAGTAAGGGACGCAATGAAAAACTGTTTTTT. It encodes CASSESKGRNEKLFF.

The chain is built from TRBV7-2 and TRBJ2-3; no clear D gene. The V end was cut by 5 bases, the J end by 0 bases, with 9 bases between. Looked up from germline, CDR1 is SGHTA and CDR2 is FQGNSA. This CDR3 spans 14 amino acids. The CDR3 region is CASSERASTDTQYF. Written as DNA, the CDR3 is TGTGCCAGCAGCGAGAGAGCAAGCACAGATACGCAGTATTTT.

The chain has TRBV19 and TRBJ1-5; D might be TRBD1 (6 bases). The V gene lost 7 bases and the J gene lost 0 bases, with 13 bases spanning the gap. Germline V gives CDR1 LNHDA, CDR2 SQIVND (reference sequence). This CDR3 contains 15 residues. CDR3 region: CASNALGGSNQPQHF. The CDR3 DNA reads as TGTGCCAGTAATGCCTTAGGGGGTAGCAATCAGCCCCAGCATTTT.

This sequence joins TRBV23-1 and TRBJ2-6, with D tentatively TRBD1 (6 bases). TRBV23-1 is identified as an open reading frame with a role that is uncertain. V lost 2 bases and J 0 bases, leaving 20 bases between the germline ends. The CDR3 has 20 amino acids. CDR3 protein: CASSQGAWGPRTSGANVLTF. DNA for the CDR3: TGCGCCAGCAGTCAAGGGGCCTGGGGGCCCCGAACCTCTGGGGCCAACGTCCTGACTTTC.

The genes are TRBV20-1 and TRBJ2-3, with 11 nucleotides matching TRBD2. V lost 5 bases, J lost 14 bases, and 6 bases stayed unmatched. Germline CDR1 reads DFQATT; CDR2 reads SNEGSKA (reference sequence). This CDR3 region has 11 residues. CDR3 DNA: TGCAGTGCTGGAACTAGCGGGAGTCTGTATTTT. Amino acids: CSAGTSGSLYF.

The J gene is TRBJ1-5, the V gene TRBV4-3, with D uncertain. This CDR3 spans 16 amino acids. V lost 2 bases and J lost 1, with 12 bases in between. Germline V gene sequence: CDR1 LGHNA, CDR2 YSLEER. In nucleotides, the CDR3 is TGCGCCAGCAGCCAATTCGCGACGGAGAGCAATCAGCCCCAGCATTTT. Its translation is CASSQFATESNQPQHF.

This clone was counted only a few times. The CDR3 protein is CASSQEVDTEAFF. The CDR3 DNA follows: TGCGCCAGCAGCCAAGAAGTGGACACTGAAGCTTTCTTT. The V and J genes are TRBV4-1 and TRBJ1-1; D is undetermined. CDR1 and CDR2 (germline): MGHRA, YSYEKL. This CDR3 spans 13 amino acids. The ends were cut back, 0 bases at V and 3 bases at J, with 5 bases in the middle.

CDR3 sequence: CASSELYQGYTF. CDR3 in DNA: TGTGCCAGCAGTGAACTCTACCAGGGCTACACCTTC. The chain has TRBV25-1 and TRBJ1-2; D gene ambiguous. Trimming took 2 bases from V and 8 from J, leaving 9 bases between them. Germline CDR1 and CDR2: MGHDK and SYGVNS. This CDR3 region has 12 residues.